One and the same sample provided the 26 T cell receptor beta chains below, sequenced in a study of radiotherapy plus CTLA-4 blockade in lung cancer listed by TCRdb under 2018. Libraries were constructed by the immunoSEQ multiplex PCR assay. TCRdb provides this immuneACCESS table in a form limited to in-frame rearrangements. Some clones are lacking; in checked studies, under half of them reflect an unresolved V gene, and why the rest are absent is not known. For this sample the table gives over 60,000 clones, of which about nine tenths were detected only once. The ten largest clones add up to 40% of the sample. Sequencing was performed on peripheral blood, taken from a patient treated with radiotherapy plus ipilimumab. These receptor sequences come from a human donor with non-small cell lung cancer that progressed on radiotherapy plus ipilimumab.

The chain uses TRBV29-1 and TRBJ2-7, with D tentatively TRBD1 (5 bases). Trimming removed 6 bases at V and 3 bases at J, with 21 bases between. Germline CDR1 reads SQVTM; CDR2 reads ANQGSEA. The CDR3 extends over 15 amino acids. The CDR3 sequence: CSVLGVGLGVYEQYF. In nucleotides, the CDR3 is TGCAGCGTCCTAGGGGTGGGGTTGGGTGTCTACGAGCAGTACTTC.

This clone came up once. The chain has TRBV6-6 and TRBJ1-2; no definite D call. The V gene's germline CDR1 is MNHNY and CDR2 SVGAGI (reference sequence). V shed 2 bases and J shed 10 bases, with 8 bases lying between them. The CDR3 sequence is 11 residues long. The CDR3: CASSYTGDYTF. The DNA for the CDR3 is TGTGCCAGCAGTTACACCGGGGACTACACCTTC.

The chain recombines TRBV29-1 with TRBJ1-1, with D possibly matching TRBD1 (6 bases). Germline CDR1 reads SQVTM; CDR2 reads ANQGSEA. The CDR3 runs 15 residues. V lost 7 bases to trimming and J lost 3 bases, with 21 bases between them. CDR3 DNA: TGCAGCGGTAAGAAAAGGAACAGGGAAGACACTGAAGCTTTCTTT. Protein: CSGKKRNREDTEAFF.

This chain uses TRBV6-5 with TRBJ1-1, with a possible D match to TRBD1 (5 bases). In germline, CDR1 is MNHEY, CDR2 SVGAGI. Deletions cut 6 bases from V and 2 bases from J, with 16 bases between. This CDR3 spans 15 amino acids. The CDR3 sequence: CASSHRRDGNTEAFF. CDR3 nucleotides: TGTGCCAGCAGCCACAGGCGGGACGGCAACACTGAAGCTTTCTTT.

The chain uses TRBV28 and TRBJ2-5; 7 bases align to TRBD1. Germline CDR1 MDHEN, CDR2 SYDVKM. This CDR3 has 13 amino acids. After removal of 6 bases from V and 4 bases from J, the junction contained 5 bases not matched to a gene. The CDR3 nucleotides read TGTGCCAGCAGCCCCGGACAGGTAGAGACCCAGTACTTC. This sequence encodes CASSPGQVETQYF.

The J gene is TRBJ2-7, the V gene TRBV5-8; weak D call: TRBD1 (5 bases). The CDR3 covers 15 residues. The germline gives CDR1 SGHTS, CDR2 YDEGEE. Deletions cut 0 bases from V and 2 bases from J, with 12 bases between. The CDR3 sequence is CASSLVGTGPYEQYV. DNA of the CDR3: TGTGCCAGCAGCTTGGTGGGAACAGGCCCCTACGAGCAGTACGTC.

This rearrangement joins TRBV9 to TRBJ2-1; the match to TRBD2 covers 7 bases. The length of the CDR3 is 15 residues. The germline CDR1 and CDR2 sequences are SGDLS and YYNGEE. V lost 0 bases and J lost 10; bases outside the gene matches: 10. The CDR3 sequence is CASSVEAGSGPEQFF. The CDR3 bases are TGTGCCAGCAGCGTAGAAGCGGGAAGCGGTCCCGAGCAGTTCTTC.

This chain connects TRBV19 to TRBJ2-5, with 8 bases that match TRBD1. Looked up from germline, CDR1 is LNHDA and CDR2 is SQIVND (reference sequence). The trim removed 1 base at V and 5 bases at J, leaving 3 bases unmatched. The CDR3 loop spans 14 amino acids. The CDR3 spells CASSIAGGDETQYF. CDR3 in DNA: TGTGCCAGTAGTATAGCAGGGGGCGATGAGACCCAGTACTTC.

The CDR3 is CASKDRLSYYEQYF. The CDR3 DNA sequence: TGTGCCAGCAAGGACAGGTTATCGTACTACGAGCAGTACTTC. This chain connects TRBV5-8 to TRBJ2-7; 7 nucleotides line up with TRBD1. CDR1 SGHTS and CDR2 YDEGEE come from the germline V gene. This CDR3 contains 14 residues. Trimming cost V 6 bases and J 3 bases; bases outside gene matches: 9.

This CDR3 reads CASSLAALGGYTF. The CDR3 region has the DNA TGTGCCAGCAGCTTAGCGGCTCTAGGCGGCTACACCTTC. The V call is TRBV7-9, the J call TRBJ1-2; no firm D call. Germline CDR1 SEHNR, CDR2 FQNEAQ (reference sequence). The CDR3 extends over 13 amino acids. The V end was cut by 0 bases, the J end by 8 bases, with 10 bases between.

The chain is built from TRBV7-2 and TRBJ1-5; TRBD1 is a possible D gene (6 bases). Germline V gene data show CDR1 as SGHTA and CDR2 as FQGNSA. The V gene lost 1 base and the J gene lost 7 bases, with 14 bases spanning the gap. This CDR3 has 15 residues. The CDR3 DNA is TGTGCCAGCAGCTTAGTTTTTGGGGGGCAGCAGCCCCAGCATTTT. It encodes CASSLVFGGQQPQHF.

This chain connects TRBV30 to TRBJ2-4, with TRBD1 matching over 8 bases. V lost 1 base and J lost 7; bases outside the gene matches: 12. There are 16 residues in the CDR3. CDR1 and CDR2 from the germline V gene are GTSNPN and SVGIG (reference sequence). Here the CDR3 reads CAWSGTGLLSMNIQYF. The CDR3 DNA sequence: TGTGCCTGGAGTGGGACAGGGCTATTATCGATGAACATTCAGTACTTC.

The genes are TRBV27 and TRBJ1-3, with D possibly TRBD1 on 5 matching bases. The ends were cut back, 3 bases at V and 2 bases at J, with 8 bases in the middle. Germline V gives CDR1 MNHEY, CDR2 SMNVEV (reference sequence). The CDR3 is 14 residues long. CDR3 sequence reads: CASSFGGAGNTIYF. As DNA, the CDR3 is TGTGCCAGCAGTTTCGGGGGTGCTGGAAACACCATATATTTT.

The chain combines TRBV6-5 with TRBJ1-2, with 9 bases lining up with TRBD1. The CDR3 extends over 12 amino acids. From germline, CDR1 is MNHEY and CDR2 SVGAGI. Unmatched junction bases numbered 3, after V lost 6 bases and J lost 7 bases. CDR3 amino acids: CASRQGASGYTF. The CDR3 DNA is TGTGCCAGCAGACAGGGGGCGAGTGGCTACACCTTC.

The CDR3 coding sequence is TGTGCCAGTAGTATGAGTCGGATGAACACTGAAGCTTTCTTT. It codes for CASSMSRMNTEAFF. The chain links TRBV19 to TRBJ1-1; D is undetermined. Germline V CDR1 and CDR2: LNHDA, SQIVND (reference sequence). V was cut by 3 bases and J by 0 bases, with 8 bases left in between. This CDR3 has 14 amino acids.

Here the CDR3 reads CASSYSRGPKGEKLFF. For the CDR3, the DNA is TGTGCCAGCAGTTACTCTAGGGGGCCTAAGGGTGAAAAACTGTTTTTT. The chain recombines TRBV6-5 with TRBJ1-4, with 7 bases that match TRBD1. CDR3 length equals 16 residues. Trimming removed 0 bases from V and 7 bases from J; junction bases left unmatched: 8. From germline, CDR1 is MNHEY and CDR2 SVGAGI.

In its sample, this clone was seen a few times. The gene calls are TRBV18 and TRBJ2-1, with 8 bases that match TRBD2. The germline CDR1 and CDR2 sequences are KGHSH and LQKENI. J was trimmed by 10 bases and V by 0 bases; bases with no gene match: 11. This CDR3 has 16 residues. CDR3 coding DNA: TGTGCCAGCTCACCACCAGAGGGCCTAGCGGGTCGGGAGCAGTTCTTC. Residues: CASSPPEGLAGREQFF. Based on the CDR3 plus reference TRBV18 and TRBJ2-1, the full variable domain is NAGVMQNPRHLVRRRGQEARLRCSPMKGHSHVYWYRQLPEEGLKFMVYLQKENIIDESGMPKERFSAEFPKEGPSILRIQQVVRGDSAAYFCASSPPEGLAGREQFFGPGTRLTVL.

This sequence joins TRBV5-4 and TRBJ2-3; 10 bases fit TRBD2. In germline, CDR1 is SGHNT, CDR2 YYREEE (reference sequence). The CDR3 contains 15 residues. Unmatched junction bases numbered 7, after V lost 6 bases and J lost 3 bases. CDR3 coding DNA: TGTGCCAGCATGAGCGGGAGGGCTGGGACAGATACGCAGTATTTT. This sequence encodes CASMSGRAGTDTQYF.

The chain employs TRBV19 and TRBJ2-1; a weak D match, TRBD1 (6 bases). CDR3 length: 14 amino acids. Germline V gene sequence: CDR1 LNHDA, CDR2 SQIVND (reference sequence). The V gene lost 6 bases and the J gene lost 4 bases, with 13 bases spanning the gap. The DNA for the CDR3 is TGTGCCAGTAGGGTGGACAGCCTTTACAATGAGCAGTTCTTC. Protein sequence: CASRVDSLYNEQFF.

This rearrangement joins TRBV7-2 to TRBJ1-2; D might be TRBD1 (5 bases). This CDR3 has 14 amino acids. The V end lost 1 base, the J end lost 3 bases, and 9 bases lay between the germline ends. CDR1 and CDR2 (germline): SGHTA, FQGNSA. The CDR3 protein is CASSLETRDYGYTF. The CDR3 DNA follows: TGTGCCAGCAGCTTAGAGACCAGGGACTATGGCTACACCTTC.

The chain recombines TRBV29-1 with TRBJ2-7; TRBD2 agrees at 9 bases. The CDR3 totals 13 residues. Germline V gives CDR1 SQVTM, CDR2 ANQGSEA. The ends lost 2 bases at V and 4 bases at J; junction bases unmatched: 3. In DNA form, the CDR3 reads TGCAGCGTTGAAACTAGCGGGTGGTACGAGCAGTACGTC. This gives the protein CSVETSGWYEQYV.

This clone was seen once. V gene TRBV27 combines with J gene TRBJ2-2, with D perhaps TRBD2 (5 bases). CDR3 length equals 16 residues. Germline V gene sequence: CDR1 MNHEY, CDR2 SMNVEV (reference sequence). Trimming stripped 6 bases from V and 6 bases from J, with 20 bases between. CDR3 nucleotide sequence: TGTGCCAGCAGCACCACCGGACTGATAAGGGCCGGGGAGCTGTTTTTT. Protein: CASSTTGLIRAGELFF.

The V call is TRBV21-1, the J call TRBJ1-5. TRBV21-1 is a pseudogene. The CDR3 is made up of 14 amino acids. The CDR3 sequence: CASSLNRAGQPQHF. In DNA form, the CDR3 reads TGTGCCAGCAGCCTAAATCGTGCGGGTCAGCCCCAGCATTTT.

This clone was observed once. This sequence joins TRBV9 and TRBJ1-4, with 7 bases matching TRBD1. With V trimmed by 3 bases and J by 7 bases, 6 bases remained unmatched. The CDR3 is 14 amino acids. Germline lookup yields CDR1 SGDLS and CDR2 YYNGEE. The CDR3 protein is CASSGGTEGEKLFF. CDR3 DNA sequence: TGTGCCAGCAGCGGCGGGACAGAGGGTGAAAAACTGTTTTTT.

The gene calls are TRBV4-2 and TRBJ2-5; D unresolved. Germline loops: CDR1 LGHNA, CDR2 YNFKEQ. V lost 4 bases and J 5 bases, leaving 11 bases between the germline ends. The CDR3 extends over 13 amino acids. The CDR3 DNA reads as TGTGCCAGCAGCCTTAGGTTCGGGGAGACCCAGTACTTC. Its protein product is CASSLRFGETQYF.

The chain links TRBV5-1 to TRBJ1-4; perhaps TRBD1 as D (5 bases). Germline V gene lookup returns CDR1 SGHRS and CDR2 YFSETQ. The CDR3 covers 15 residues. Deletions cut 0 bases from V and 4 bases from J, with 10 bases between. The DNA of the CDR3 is TGCGCCAGCAGCTTGGAAGCGGGGCTTAATGAAAAACTGTTTTTT. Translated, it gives CASSLEAGLNEKLFF.